These T cell receptor beta chains were read from a single sample in a study of shared clonotypes between healthy human individuals. Clones were sequenced by immunoSEQ multiplex PCR, and TCRdb holds only the in-frame ones, with some missing. The sample records millions of clones, 85% to 95% being singletons. The sequencing input was naive CD8+ T cells from PBMCs. These TCRs come from a young man in good health. Some clones in this sample may be carry-over from other donors' samples. The CDR3 runs from the conserved cysteine through the conserved F or W. D genes are given only for firm matches. The size entry is marked missing in some rows and otherwise reads once, few, many or a size class.

v_gene	d_gene	j_gene	abundance	CDR3aa	CDR3nt
TRBV27	.	TRBJ2-7	.	CASSWSTGQASYEQYF	TGTGCCAGCAGTTGGTCTACGGGGCAGGCTTCCTACGAGCAGTACTTC
TRBV27	.	TRBJ1-2	.	CASMGGNYGYTF	TGTGCCAGCATGGGGGGGAACTATGGCTACACCTTC
TRBV19	.	TRBJ2-7	once	CASSLGRAAVARYF	TGTGCCAGTAGTCTCGGGCGGGCGGCGGTCGCGCGGTACTTC
TRBV27	.	TRBJ2-7	once	CASSPTASYEQYF	TGTGCCAGCAGTCCGACGGCCTCCTACGAGCAGTACTTC
TRBV2	TRBD1	TRBJ2-7	.	CASRDRGIPSSYEQYF	TGTGCCAGCCGGGACAGGGGGATCCCCAGCTCCTACGAGCAGTACTTC
TRBV10-3	.	TRBJ2-2	once	CAISEIVGGTPLAGELFF	TGTGCCATCAGTGAAATTGTAGGCGGGACACCTCTTGCCGGGGAGCTGTTTTTT
TRBV9	TRBD2	TRBJ2-1	.	CASSVSSGAYNEQFF	TGTGCCAGCAGCGTTTCTAGCGGGGCCTACAATGAGCAGTTCTTC
TRBV11-3	TRBD2	TRBJ2-7	.	CASRGGPNEQYF	TGTGCCAGCAGGGGAGGGCCCAACGAGCAGTACTTC
TRBV4-1	.	TRBJ2-7	.	CASSQDLRTYEQYF	TGCGCCAGCAGCCAAGATCTCAGAACCTACGAGCAGTACTTC
TRBV11-2	.	TRBJ2-2	once	CASRRQDPNTGELFF	TGTGCCAGCAGGAGACAGGACCCGAACACCGGGGAGCTGTTTTTT
TRBV6-5	TRBD2	TRBJ2-1	.	CASSYGPSGNYNEQFF	TGTGCCAGCAGTTACGGGCCTAGCGGGAACTACAATGAGCAGTTCTTC
TRBV4-1	.	TRBJ2-7	once	CASSPTPAADGEQYF	TGCGCCAGCAGCCCCACCCCGGCAGCGGACGGCGAGCAGTACTTC
TRBV29-1	TRBD1	TRBJ2-7	.	CSALGTASYEQYF	TGCAGCGCACTAGGGACAGCCTCCTACGAGCAGTACTTC
TRBV5-1	.	TRBJ1-1	few	CASSLDPGDAFF	TGCGCCAGCAGCTTGGACCCCGGGGATGCTTTCTTT
TRBV5-1	TRBD1	TRBJ1-1	.	CASSPPGQGFDAEAFF	TGCGCCAGCAGCCCACCGGGACAGGGCTTCGACGCTGAAGCTTTCTTT
TRBV7-9	.	TRBJ2-2	.	CASSWAGELFF	TGTGCCAGCAGCTGGGCCGGGGAGCTGTTTTTT
TRBV27	.	TRBJ2-4	.	CASSSVLRAGDQYF	TGTGCCAGCAGTTCCGTCCTTCGGGCAGGTGATCAGTACTTC
TRBV4-1	TRBD2	TRBJ2-7	.	CASSQDFLAASYEQYF	TGCGCCAGCAGCCAAGATTTTCTAGCGGCGTCCTACGAGCAGTACTTC
TRBV6-1	TRBD1	TRBJ2-7	.	CASSDGTGWVHEQYF	TGTGCCAGCAGTGATGGGACAGGGTGGGTCCACGAGCAGTACTTC
TRBV7-9	.	TRBJ2-7	.	CASSGKGDLYEQYF	TGTGCCAGCAGCGGCAAGGGGGACCTCTACGAGCAGTACTTC
TRBV28	.	TRBJ2-7	.	CASRSRGGRSYEQYF	TGTGCCAGCAGGTCCCGAGGAGGGAGGTCCTACGAGCAGTACTTC
TRBV7-9	TRBD2	TRBJ2-2	.	CATASGPVGNTGELFF	TGTGCCACGGCTAGCGGGCCGGTCGGGAACACCGGGGAGCTGTTTTTT
TRBV27	TRBD2	TRBJ2-7	.	CASSILAGGSYEQYF	TGTGCCAGCAGTATACTAGCGGGAGGGTCCTACGAGCAGTACTTC
TRBV6-4	TRBD2	TRBJ2-3	.	CASSDGGRPGDTQYF	TGTGCCAGCAGTGATGGCGGGAGGCCCGGGGATACGCAGTATTTT
TRBV27	.	TRBJ1-2	.	CASRSLPGRNYGYTF	TGTGCCAGCAGGTCCCTACCGGGGCGGAACTATGGCTACACCTTC
TRBV28	.	TRBJ2-5	.	CASSPPRVQETQYF	TGTGCCAGCAGTCCCCCCCGGGTGCAAGAGACCCAGTACTTC
TRBV27	.	TRBJ2-5	.	CASWTLQETQYF	TGTGCCAGCTGGACCCTTCAAGAGACCCAGTACTTC
TRBV5-5	TRBD1	TRBJ1-1	.	CASSLGQGPEAFF	TGTGCCAGCAGCCTGGGACAGGGGCCTGAAGCTTTCTTT
TRBV7-8	TRBD1	TRBJ1-2	.	CASSLYGSLPYGTGEDGYTF	TGTGCCAGCAGCTTATACGGTTCCTTGCCATACGGGACAGGGGAGGATGGCTACACCTTC
TRBV6-6	TRBD1	TRBJ1-5	.	CASGQGLNQPQHF	TGTGCCAGCGGACAGGGGTTAAATCAGCCCCAGCATTTT
TRBV5-1	.	TRBJ1-1	.	CASGVGTNTEAFF	TGCGCCAGCGGTGTGGGGACGAACACTGAAGCTTTCTTT
TRBV5-1	.	TRBJ2-7	.	CASSVVDSYEQYF	TGCGCCAGCAGCGTGGTGGATTCCTACGAGCAGTACTTC
TRBV11-3	TRBD1	TRBJ2-1	.	CASSLAPGGSYNEQFF	TGTGCCAGCAGCTTAGCCCCAGGGGGCTCCTACAATGAGCAGTTCTTC
TRBV7-2	.	TRBJ2-5	once	CASGSRKNQETQYF	TGTGCCAGCGGTAGCCGGAAGAACCAAGAGACCCAGTACTTC
TRBV4-1	.	TRBJ2-7	.	CASSQGDEQYF	TGCGCCAGCAGCCAAGGGGACGAGCAGTACTTC
TRBV5-1	.	TRBJ2-7	.	CASSLQGGPSYEQYF	TGCGCCAGCAGCTTGCAGGGGGGACCCTCCTACGAGCAGTACTTC
TRBV7-9	TRBD2	TRBJ2-7	once	CASSLTRLAGDYEQYF	TGTGCCAGCAGCTTAACCCGACTAGCGGGGGACTACGAGCAGTACTTC